This record concerns one T cell receptor (beta chain) sequence. This sample is drawn from a study of T cells in Graves' hyperthyroidism and ophthalmopathy. Enrolled ophthalmopathy patients presented with a Clinical Activity Score of at least 3, a NOSPECS grade of at least 4, and disease duration under 3 months. The CDR3 runs 17 residues. Deletions cut 0 bases from V and 7 bases from J, with 22 bases between. CDR1 is DFQATT, CDR2 SNEGSKA, per germline (reference sequence). The TCR beta CDR3 regions underwent amplification using RNA transcripts as the source. RT-PCR in the first round (using the HTBI primer set) targeted the TCR CDR3. TCRdb re-analysed the multiplex PCR reads in MiXCR, keeping a single row per CDR3 protein. The sample records over 300,000 distinct CDR3 sequences, about 13% being singletons.

This sequence joins TRBV20-1 and TRBJ1-5; D unresolved. Sequenced material: blood. This TCR derives from a middle-aged woman with Graves' ophthalmopathy. The CDR3 protein is CSARDPSLGAGRQPQHF. The DNA for the CDR3 is TGCAGTGCTAGAGATCCCTCATTAGGCGCAGGTAGACAGCCCCAGCATTTT.